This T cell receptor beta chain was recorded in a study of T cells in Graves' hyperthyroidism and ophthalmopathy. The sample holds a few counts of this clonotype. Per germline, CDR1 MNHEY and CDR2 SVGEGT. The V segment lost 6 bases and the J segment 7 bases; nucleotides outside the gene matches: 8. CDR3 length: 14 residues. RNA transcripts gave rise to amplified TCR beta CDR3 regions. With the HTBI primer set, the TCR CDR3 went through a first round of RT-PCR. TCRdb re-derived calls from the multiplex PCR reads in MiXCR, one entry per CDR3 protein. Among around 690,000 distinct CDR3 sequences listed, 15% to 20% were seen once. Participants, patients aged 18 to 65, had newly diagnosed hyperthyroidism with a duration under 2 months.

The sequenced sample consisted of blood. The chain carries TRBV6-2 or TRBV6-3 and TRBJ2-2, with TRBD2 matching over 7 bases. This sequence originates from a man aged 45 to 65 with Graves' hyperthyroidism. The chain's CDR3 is CASSRTSTRGELFF. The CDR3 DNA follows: TGTGCCAGCAGCCGGACTAGTACACGCGGGGAGCTGTTTTTT.